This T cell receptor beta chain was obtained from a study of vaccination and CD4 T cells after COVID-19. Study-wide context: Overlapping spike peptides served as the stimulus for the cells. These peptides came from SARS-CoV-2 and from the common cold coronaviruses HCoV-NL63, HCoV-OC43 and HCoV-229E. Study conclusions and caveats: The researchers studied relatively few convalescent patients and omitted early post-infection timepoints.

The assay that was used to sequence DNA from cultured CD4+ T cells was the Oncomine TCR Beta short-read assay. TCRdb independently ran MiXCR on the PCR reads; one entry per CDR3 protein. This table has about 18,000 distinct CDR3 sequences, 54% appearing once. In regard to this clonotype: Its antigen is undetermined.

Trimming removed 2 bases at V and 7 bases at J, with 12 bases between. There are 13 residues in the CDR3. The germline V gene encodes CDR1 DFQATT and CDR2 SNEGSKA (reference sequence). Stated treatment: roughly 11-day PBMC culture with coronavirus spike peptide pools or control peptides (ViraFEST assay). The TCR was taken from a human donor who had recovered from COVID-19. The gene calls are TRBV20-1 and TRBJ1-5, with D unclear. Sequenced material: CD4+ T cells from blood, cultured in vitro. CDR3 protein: CSARKGIQQPQHF. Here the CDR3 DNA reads TGCAGTGCTAGAAAAGGGATCCAGCAGCCCCAGCATTTT.